This T cell receptor beta chain stems from a study of cytomegalovirus exposure and HLA in healthy donors. Both 60 Vbeta primers and 13 Jbeta primers went into the PCR. Sequencing was performed with immunoSEQ multiplex PCR; in TCRdb, only in-frame clones are kept and a portion is missing. The data show some 130,000 clones, over 60% seen once. V dropped 5 bases and J dropped 7; count of bases not matched to a gene: 16. This CDR3 contains 16 residues. From germline, CDR1 is ENHRY and CDR2 SYGVKD. The chain combines TRBV10-3 with TRBJ2-7; 8 positions match TRBD2. Specimen: PBMCs. This receptor was taken from a young man in good health and CMV-seronegative. The DNA for the CDR3 is TGTGCCATCAGTAGATCAACTAGCGGTACTGTTGGGGAGCAGTACTTC. It codes for CAISRSTSGTVGEQYF.